Sequencing of this TCR beta chain was carried out in a study of Graves' ophthalmopathy and Graves' hyperthyroidism. At the level of the study: Peripheral blood sampling preceded any treatment and occurred at initial diagnosis. Overall study results and limits: Thyroid clonotypes that were expanded above 0.001 frequency mostly also appeared in blood. For separating ophthalmopathy from stable hyperthyroidism, a 13-signature model gave 85% to 90% sensitivity and approximately 80% specificity.

Amplification of the TCR beta CDR3 regions used RNA transcripts (as template). HTBI-primed RT-PCR formed the first round, and a multiplex PCR formed the second. TCRdb processed the multiplex PCR reads anew with MiXCR; each CDR3 protein has one entry. The table has 210,000 or so distinct CDR3 sequences, under 30% seen once. As for this clonotype: Its target is not known.

The origin of this receptor is a man between 50 and 59 years old with Graves' ophthalmopathy. Sequenced: peripheral blood.

For the CDR3, the DNA is TGTGCCAGCAGTTACTCGTGGACCGCTAACTATGGCTACACCTTC. Translating gives CASSYSWTANYGYTF. The chain couples TRBV6-5 to TRBJ1-2; D uncertain. V dropped 0 bases and J dropped 0 bases, with 8 bases sitting between them. CDR3 length: 15 residues. CDR1 and CDR2 (germline): MNHEY, SVGAGI.